The 25 T cell receptor beta chains below were found in one sample sequenced in a study of response to subunit inactivated influenza vaccine. TCRdb re-called the RT-PCR reads through MiXCR, storing one row per CDR3 protein. The repertoire consists of about 500,000 distinct CDR3 sequences, with approximately 16% occurring once and the leading ten covering less than 4%. The sequences come from CD4+ T cells sorted from PBMCs, collected around 25 months after vaccination. Source of these receptors: a man aged 50-75 years who received an inactivated influenza vaccine.

This clonotype has only a few counts. The chain links TRBV12-3 or TRBV12-4 to TRBJ1-2; D is perhaps TRBD1 (5 bases). The CDR3 contains 15 residues. V shed 5 bases and J shed 8 bases, with 21 bases lying between them. CDR3 in amino acids: CASSAPGRINGGYTF. CDR3 DNA: TGTGCCAGCAGTGCACCGGGACGGATTAACGGGGGCTACACCTTC.

This chain uses TRBV14 with TRBJ1-1, with a possible D match to TRBD1 (6 bases). Germline assignment: CDR1 SGHDN and CDR2 FVKESK. The CDR3 is 15 amino acids. Deletions cut 0 bases from V and 4 bases from J, with 12 bases between. DNA of the CDR3: TGTGCCAGCAGCCAAGATCCAGGGGTGGTCACTGAAGCTTTCTTT. Protein product: CASSQDPGVVTEAFF.

In its sample, this clonotype was seen once. This chain uses TRBV7-2 with TRBJ2-2, with D perhaps TRBD2 (7 bases). The CDR3 runs to 16 residues. Germline V gene data show CDR1 as SGHTA and CDR2 as FQGNSA. The V gene lost 0 bases and the J gene lost 4 bases, with 12 bases spanning the gap. CDR3 in DNA: TGTGCCAGCAGCTTAGCGGGAGGGACATTCACCGGGGAGCTGTTTTTT. Amino acids: CASSLAGGTFTGELFF.

This clonotype was recorded a few times. The chain joins TRBV6-1 to TRBJ2-7; tentatively, D is TRBD2 (7 bases). Germline CDR1 reads MNHNS; CDR2 reads SASEGT. Between the trimmed V and J ends, which lost 6 bases and 3 bases, there was a span of 18 bases. The CDR3 length is 15 residues. The DNA for the CDR3 is TGTGCCAGCAGGAACGGGCAAGCGGGACACTACGAGCAGTACTTC. It specifies CASRNGQAGHYEQYF.

This chain uses TRBV10-3 with TRBJ2-2, with TRBD2 matching over 8 bases. Germline assignment: CDR1 ENHRY and CDR2 SYGVKD. With V trimmed by 10 bases and J by 3 bases, 7 bases remained unmatched. This CDR3 is built from 14 residues. The CDR3 reads CATSGLVDTGELFF. The CDR3 DNA sequence: TGTGCCACCTCGGGACTAGTCGACACCGGGGAGCTGTTTTTT.

As to this clonotype: Relative to the germline gene, one junction end is altered; a read error may explain this. This chain uses TRBV24-1 with TRBJ2-3, with 9 positions matching TRBD2. This CDR3 has 17 residues. Germline values: CDR1 KGHDR, CDR2 SFDVKD. In DNA form, the CDR3 reads TGCTGTGCTTGGGGCCTGACTAGCGGAAGAAGCACAGATACGCAGTATTTT. Translation gives CCAWGLTSGRSTDTQYF.

The sample holds a few counts of this clonotype. J is TRBJ1-5 and V is TRBV28, with D unresolved. This CDR3 region has 13 residues. The V end lost 3 bases, the J end lost 7 bases, and 10 bases lay between the germline ends. Germline loops: CDR1 MDHEN, CDR2 SYDVKM. The CDR3 region is CASSFRGSQPQHF. CDR3 nucleotide sequence: TGTGCCAGCAGTTTCAGAGGGAGCCAGCCCCAGCATTTT.

This chain links TRBV20-1 with TRBJ2-1; D remains unclear. Deletions cut 1 base from V and 0 bases from J, with 16 bases between. The CDR3 length is 17 residues. Germline-derived CDR1 and CDR2 are DFQATT and SNEGSKA (reference sequence). For the CDR3, the DNA is TGCAGTGCTAGAGGGCAACGGCCAGCGAGCTCCTACAATGAGCAGTTCTTC. It codes for CSARGQRPASSYNEQFF.

The chain employs TRBV7-8 and TRBJ2-5, with D unclear. CDR1 SGHVS and CDR2 FQNEAQ come from the germline V gene. The CDR3 sequence is 11 residues long. V was cut by 4 bases and J by 4 bases, with 4 bases left in between. CDR3 in DNA: TGTGCCAGCAGCTCCGCAGAGACCCAGTACTTC. This gives the protein CASSSAETQYF.

This clonotype has more than one count but fewer than ten. The rearrangement joins TRBV7-3 to TRBJ2-2; D unclear. The CDR3 contains 11 residues. Per the germline V gene, CDR1 is SGHTA and CDR2 is FQGTGA. V was shortened by 3 bases and J by 8 bases, with 4 bases between the two germline ends. CDR3 residues: CASSFNGELFF. The CDR3, as DNA: TGTGCCAGCAGCTTCAATGGGGAGCTGTTTTTT.

The chain couples TRBV10-3 to TRBJ2-3; D is ambiguous. Germline CDR1 is ENHRY and CDR2 is SYGVKD. Trimming took off 0 bases at V and 3 bases at J, with 10 bases between the two ends. The CDR3 sequence is 15 residues long. CDR3 DNA: TGTGCCATCAGTGAGTCAACCCCCCGAACAGATACGCAGTATTTT. This translates into CAISESTPRTDTQYF.

The gene calls are TRBV11-1 and TRBJ2-3; a possible D gene is TRBD2 (7 bases). The CDR3 runs to 18 residues. Per the germline V gene, CDR1 is SGHAT and CDR2 is FQDESV (reference sequence). V was pared by 0 bases and J by 1 base, with 17 bases between. The CDR3 spells CASSLAAAGAGGTDTQYF. The CDR3 bases are TGTGCCAGCAGCTTAGCGGCTGCGGGGGCTGGAGGCACAGATACGCAGTATTTT.

The chain uses TRBV30 and TRBJ1-3; the match to TRBD1 covers 7 bases. Germline V gene sequence: CDR1 GTSNPN, CDR2 SVGIG (reference sequence). V shed 0 bases, J shed 3 bases, and the junction held 8 bases outside the gene matches. The CDR3 has 16 residues. In nucleotides, the CDR3 is TGTGCCTGGAGTGTACTCGGCAGGGGGTATGGAAACACCATATATTTT. As protein: CAWSVLGRGYGNTIYF.

The chain joins TRBV20-1 to TRBJ2-7; D may be TRBD2 (6 bases). Between the trimmed V and J ends, which lost 3 bases and 4 bases, there was a span of 13 bases. CDR1 DFQATT and CDR2 SNEGSKA come from the germline V gene (reference sequence). The CDR3 loop spans 13 amino acids. CDR3 DNA sequence: TGCAGTGCTAGTCGGGGGTCCGTTTACGAGCAGTACTTC. It encodes CSASRGSVYEQYF.

The gene calls are TRBV5-1 and TRBJ2-7; D is possibly TRBD1 (6 bases). This CDR3 region has 12 residues. Germline V CDR1 and CDR2: SGHRS, YFSETQ. V was pared by 2 bases and J by 6 bases, with 9 bases between. The CDR3 reads CASSFGTTEQYF. CDR3 nucleotides: TGCGCCAGCAGCTTCGGGACAACCGAGCAGTACTTC.

This clonotype was picked up a small number of times. The rearrangement uses TRBV7-8 and TRBJ1-4, with D possibly TRBD1 on 6 matching bases. The CDR3 consists of 14 residues. Trimming stripped 5 bases from V and 8 bases from J, with 15 bases between. CDR1 is SGHVS and CDR2 is FQNEAQ in the germline V gene. CDR3 in amino acids: CASSLQGVREKLFF. Written as DNA, the CDR3 is TGTGCCAGCAGCCTACAGGGTGTTAGAGAAAAACTGTTTTTT.

This clonotype has more than one count but fewer than ten. The rearrangement joins TRBV7-2 to TRBJ2-5; no definite D call. CDR1 and CDR2 from the germline V gene are SGHTA and FQGNSA. Trimming left V 1 base short and J 5 bases short, with 11 bases between. This CDR3 spans 14 amino acids. The DNA for the CDR3 is TGTGCCAGCAGCTTAGTTCCGATCCGGGAGACCCAGTACTTC. This sequence encodes CASSLVPIRETQYF. The full variable domain, its missing parts supplied by reference TRBV7-2 and TRBJ2-5, is GAGVSQSPSNKVTEKGKDVELRCDPISGHTALYWYRQSLGQGLEFLIYFQGNSAPDKSGLPSDRFSAERTGGSVSTLTIQRTQQEDSAVYLCASSLVPIRETQYFGPGTRLLVL.

This clonotype was seen more than once but under ten times. The chain joins TRBV28 to TRBJ2-7, with D possibly being TRBD2 (5 bases). This CDR3 contains 13 residues. V was shortened by 2 bases and J by 6 bases, with 11 bases between the two germline ends. Per germline, CDR1 MDHEN and CDR2 SYDVKM. The CDR3 bases are TGTGCCAGCAGTTTAACGAGGGTTTCCGAGCAGTACTTC. It specifies CASSLTRVSEQYF.

V is TRBV20-1 and J is TRBJ2-7, with a weak D call TRBD1 (6 bases). Deletions cut 6 bases from V and 3 bases from J, with 18 bases between. The length of the CDR3 is 14 residues. CDR1 is DFQATT, CDR2 SNEGSKA, per germline (reference sequence). CDR3 sequence: CSAERGSGIYEQYF. The CDR3 DNA reads as TGCAGTGCGGAGAGGGGGTCGGGGATCTACGAGCAGTACTTC.

The chain is built from TRBV20-1 and TRBJ1-6, with 9 bases identical to TRBD1. This CDR3 is built from 14 residues. Germline CDR1 reads DFQATT; CDR2 reads SNEGSKA (reference sequence). V lost 2 bases and J lost 8; bases outside the gene matches: 4. CDR3 sequence: CSARFGQGYSPLHF. The CDR3 coding sequence is TGCAGTGCTAGATTCGGACAGGGGTATTCACCCCTCCACTTT.

This clonotype showed up many times. The chain carries TRBV12-3 or TRBV12-4 and TRBJ2-5; D might be TRBD2 (5 bases). The germline V and J ends were trimmed by 6 bases and 3 bases, with 11 bases remaining between them. There are 13 residues in the CDR3. The CDR3 region has the DNA TGTGCCAGCAGCTTCCACGGGGAAGAGACCCAGTACTTC. It specifies CASSFHGEETQYF.

The chain has TRBV20-1 and TRBJ2-1; 12 bases match TRBD2. CDR1 and CDR2 (germline): DFQATT, SNEGSKA (reference sequence). This CDR3 comprises 16 residues. Losses at the gene ends were 2 bases for V and 7 bases for J; bases not matched to a gene: 9. CDR3 protein: CSARIRTSGMGNEQFF. CDR3 DNA sequence: TGCAGTGCTAGAATCCGGACTAGCGGGATGGGGAATGAGCAGTTCTTC.

This clonotype was observed many times. This chain joins TRBV20-1 and TRBJ2-7, with TRBD1 matching 8 bases. The V gene end was trimmed by 0 bases and the J gene end by 5 bases; junction bases not matched to a gene: 6. This CDR3 contains 14 residues. Germline CDR1 reads DFQATT; CDR2 reads SNEGSKA (reference sequence). CDR3 sequence: CSARETGGRNEQYF. The CDR3, as DNA: TGCAGTGCTAGAGAAACAGGGGGACGGAACGAGCAGTACTTC.

This clonotype was seen only a few times. This rearrangement joins TRBV20-1 to TRBJ2-1; the D gene is possibly TRBD2 (6 bases). There are 14 residues in the CDR3. Germline V gene data show CDR1 as DFQATT and CDR2 as SNEGSKA (reference sequence). Trimming shortened V by 4 bases and J by 5 bases, and 15 bases separated the two germline ends. Here the CDR3 reads CSATLRGRNNEQFF. In DNA form, the CDR3 reads TGCAGTGCTACCCTCAGAGGGAGGAACAATGAGCAGTTCTTC.

This sequence joins TRBV20-1 and TRBJ2-7; D possibly matches TRBD1 or TRBD2 (5 bases each). This CDR3 has 14 amino acids. Germline-derived CDR1 and CDR2 are DFQATT and SNEGSKA (reference sequence). Trimming shortened V by 3 bases and J by 0 bases, and 12 bases separated the two germline ends. The CDR3 coding sequence is TGCAGTGCTAGGGCCGGGGCCAGCTCCTACGAGCAGTACTTC. Translated: CSARAGASSYEQYF.